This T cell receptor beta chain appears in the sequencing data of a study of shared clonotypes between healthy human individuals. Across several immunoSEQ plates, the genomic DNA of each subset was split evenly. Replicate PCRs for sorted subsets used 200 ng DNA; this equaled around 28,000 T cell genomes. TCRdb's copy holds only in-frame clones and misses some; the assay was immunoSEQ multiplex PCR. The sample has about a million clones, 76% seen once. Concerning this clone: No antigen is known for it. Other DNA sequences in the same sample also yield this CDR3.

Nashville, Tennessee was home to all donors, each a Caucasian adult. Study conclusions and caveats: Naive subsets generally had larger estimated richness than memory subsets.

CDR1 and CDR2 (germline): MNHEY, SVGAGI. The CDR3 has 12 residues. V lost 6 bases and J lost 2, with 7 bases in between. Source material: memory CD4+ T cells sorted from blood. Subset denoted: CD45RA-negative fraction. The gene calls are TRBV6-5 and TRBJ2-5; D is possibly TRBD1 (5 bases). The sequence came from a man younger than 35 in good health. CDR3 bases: TGTGCCAGCAGCAGGGATCAAGAGACCCAGTACTTC. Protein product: CASSRDQETQYF.